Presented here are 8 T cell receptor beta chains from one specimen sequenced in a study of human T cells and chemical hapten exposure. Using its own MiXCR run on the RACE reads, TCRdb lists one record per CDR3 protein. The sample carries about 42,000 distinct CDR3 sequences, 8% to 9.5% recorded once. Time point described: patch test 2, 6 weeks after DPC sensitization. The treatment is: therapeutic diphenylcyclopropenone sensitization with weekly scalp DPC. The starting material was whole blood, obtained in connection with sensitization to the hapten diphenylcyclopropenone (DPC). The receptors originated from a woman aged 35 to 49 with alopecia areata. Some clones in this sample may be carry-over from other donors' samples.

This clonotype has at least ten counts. Written as DNA, the CDR3 is TGTGCCAGCAGTGCTTCCGGGACAGGGGGCACCGGGGAGCTGTTTTTT. It yields the protein CASSASGTGGTGELFF. The chain employs TRBV6-4 and TRBJ2-2, with 11 bases identical to TRBD1. The CDR3 runs 16 residues. Germline CDR1 and CDR2: MRHNA and SNTAGT. J lost 4 bases, V lost 4 bases, and 5 bases had no gene match.

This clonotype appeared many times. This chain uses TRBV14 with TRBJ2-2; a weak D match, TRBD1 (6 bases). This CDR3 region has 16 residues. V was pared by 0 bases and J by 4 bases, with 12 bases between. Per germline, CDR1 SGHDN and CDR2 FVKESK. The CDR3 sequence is CASSQDPGAATGELFF. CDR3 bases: TGTGCCAGCAGCCAAGATCCAGGGGCGGCCACCGGGGAGCTGTTTTTT.

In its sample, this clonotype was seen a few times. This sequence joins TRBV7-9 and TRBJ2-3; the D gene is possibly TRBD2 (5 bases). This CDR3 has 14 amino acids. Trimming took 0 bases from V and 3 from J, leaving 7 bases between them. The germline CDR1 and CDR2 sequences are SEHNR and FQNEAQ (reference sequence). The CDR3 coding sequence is TGTGCCAGCAGCTTAGCGGGAGCAACAGATACGCAGTATTTT. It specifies CASSLAGATDTQYF.

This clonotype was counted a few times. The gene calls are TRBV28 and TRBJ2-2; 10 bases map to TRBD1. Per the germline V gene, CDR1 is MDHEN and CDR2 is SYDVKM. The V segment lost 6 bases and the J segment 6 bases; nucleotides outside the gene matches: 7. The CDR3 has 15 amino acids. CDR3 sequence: CASSLDRGRAGELFF. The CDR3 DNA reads TGTGCCAGCAGCCTCGACAGGGGGCGTGCCGGGGAGCTGTTTTTT.

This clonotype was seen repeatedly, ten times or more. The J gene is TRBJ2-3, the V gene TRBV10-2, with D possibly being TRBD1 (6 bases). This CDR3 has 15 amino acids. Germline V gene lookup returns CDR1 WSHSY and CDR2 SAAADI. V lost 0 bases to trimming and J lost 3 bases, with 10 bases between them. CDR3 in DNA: TGCGCCAGCAGTGAGTCGCAGGGGTGGACAGATACGCAGTATTTT. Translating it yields CASSESQGWTDTQYF.

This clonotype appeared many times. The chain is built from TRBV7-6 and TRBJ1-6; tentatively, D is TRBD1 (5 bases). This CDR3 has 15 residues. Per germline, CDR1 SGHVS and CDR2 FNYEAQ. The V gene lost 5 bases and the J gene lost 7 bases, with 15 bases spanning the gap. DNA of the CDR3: TGTGCCAGCAGCCTCGTTCACGGGACCAATTCACCCCTCCACTTT. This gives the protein CASSLVHGTNSPLHF. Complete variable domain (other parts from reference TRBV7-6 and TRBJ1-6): GAGVSQSPRYKVTKRGQDVALRCDPISGHVSLYWYRQALGQGPEFLTYFNYEAQQDKSGLPNDRFSAERPEGSISTLTIQRTEQRDSAMYRCASSLVHGTNSPLHFGNGTRLTVT.

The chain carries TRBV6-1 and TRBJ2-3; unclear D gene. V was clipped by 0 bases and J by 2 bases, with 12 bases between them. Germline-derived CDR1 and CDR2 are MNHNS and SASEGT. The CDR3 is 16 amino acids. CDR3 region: CASSEARGSYTDTQYF. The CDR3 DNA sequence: TGTGCCAGCAGTGAAGCGCGCGGATCCTACACAGATACGCAGTATTTT.

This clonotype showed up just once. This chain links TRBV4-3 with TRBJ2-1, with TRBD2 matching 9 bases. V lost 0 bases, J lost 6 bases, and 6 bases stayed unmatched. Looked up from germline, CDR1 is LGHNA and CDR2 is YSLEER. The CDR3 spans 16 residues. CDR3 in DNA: TGCGCCAGCAGCCAAGATCTGGCTAGCGGGGCCAATGAGCAGTTCTTC. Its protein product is CASSQDLASGANEQFF.